This T cell receptor beta chain originates from a study of cytomegalovirus exposure and HLA in healthy donors. Primers: 60 Vbeta forward and 13 Jbeta reverse. Only in-frame clones appear in the TCRdb table, and some are missing; sequencing was by immunoSEQ multiplex PCR. The table shows hundreds of thousands of clones, with around four fifths occurring only once. Overall study results and limits: Several top significant clusters appeared, in a later analysis, to be linked to common viral pathogens. The classifier, whose performance was assessed in both the original and validation cohorts, reportedly diagnosed cytomegalovirus status with high specificity and sensitivity.

In the case of this clone: Its antigen remains unknown.

Trimming removed 6 bases at V and 5 bases at J, with 13 bases between. This CDR3 contains 13 residues. The germline gives CDR1 MNHNY, CDR2 SVGAGI (reference sequence). Each donor was nominally healthy when sampled (though unrecorded immune exposures were likely). Specimen: PBMCs. This chain links TRBV6-6 with TRBJ2-5, with a possible D match to TRBD1 (6 bases). The sequence was collected from a male donor in good health and CMV-seronegative. The CDR3 region has the DNA TGTGCCAGCAGCAGGGGCCATGGGGAGACCCAGTACTTC. Translated, it gives CASSRGHGETQYF.